This T cell receptor (beta chain) was captured by sequencing in a study of molecular identifiers for immune sequencing clone quantification. The CD8+CD4-CCR7+CD45RA+ phenotype defined the sorted naive CD8 T cells. MiXCR, run by TCRdb on the PCR reads, gives a single entry per CDR3 protein. The sample gives about 36,000 distinct CDR3 sequences, less than 20% of which show up once; about 6.2% is in the top ten. This CDR3 comprises 15 residues. V trimming: 7 bases; J trimming: 3 bases; junction bases outside the gene matches: 8. The germline gives CDR1 LNHDA, CDR2 SQIVND (reference sequence). This clonotype was observed at least ten times.

Source material: naive CD8+ T cells from blood, with Jurkat cell RNA spiked in. This sample's subset: FACS-sorted CD8+CD4-CCR7+CD45RA+ naive T cells. The genes are TRBV19 and TRBJ2-3, with TRBD2 matching 9 bases. The TCR was taken from a human donor in good health. Some libraries in this study had Jurkat cell RNA spiked in. The CDR3 protein is CASMAGGSATDTQYF. The CDR3, as DNA: TGTGCCAGTATGGCGGGAGGGTCGGCGACAGATACGCAGTATTTT.